The 30 T cell receptor beta chains listed next were all sequenced from one sample in a study of T-cell reconstitution after alpha-beta-depleted transplantation in children listed by TCRdb under 2016. The library relied on PCR. TCRdb lists the instrument as Illumina HiSeq 2500. Molecular barcoding was employed in the preparation of TCR libraries, with unique molecular identifiers being used to normalize TCRbeta repertoire quantification. TCRdb reprocessed the public reads (quality trimming at Q25 with fastp, clone calling with MiXCR) and kept in-frame beta chains. Rows with a matching CDR3 protein are joined into one entry that keeps the most common DNA and genes. The sample table records about 610,000 distinct CDR3 sequences; roughly 10% of these occur just once. The top ten constitute less than 5% of the sample. The sample was PBMCs from the stem cell graft donor, taken from the stem cell graft. Receptors were obtained from a human donor who donated a stem cell graft to a child with acute myeloid leukemia.

This chain connects TRBV11-2 to TRBJ2-7; 11 positions match TRBD2. There are 16 residues in the CDR3. Germline V gene data show CDR1 as SGHAT and CDR2 as FQNNGV. Unmatched junction bases numbered 6, after V lost 3 bases and J lost 2 bases. CDR3 nucleotides: TGTGCCAGCAGCTTCGTAGCGGGAGGGCCTCCCTACGAGCAGTACTTC. Amino acids: CASSFVAGGPPYEQYF.

This clonotype has just a few counts. The gene calls are TRBV7-9 and TRBJ1-2, with D perhaps TRBD1 (5 bases). Deletions cut 1 base from V and 4 bases from J, with 13 bases between. Germline CDR1 and CDR2: SEHNR and FQNEAQ (reference sequence). The CDR3 contains 15 residues. The CDR3 DNA reads TGTGCCAGCAGCTTAGAAGGGGTCGAGGTCTATGGCTACACCTTC. This translates into CASSLEGVEVYGYTF. Based on the CDR3 plus reference TRBV7-9 and TRBJ1-2, the full variable domain is DTGVSQNPRHKITKRGQNVTFRCDPISEHNRLYWYRQTLGQGPEFLTYFQNEAQLEKSRLLSDRFSAERPKGSFSTLEIQRTEQGDSAMYLCASSLEGVEVYGYTFGSGTRLTVV.

This clonotype was observed a handful of times. The chain carries TRBV6-1 and TRBJ2-3; 11 nucleotides match TRBD2. V lost 10 bases to trimming and J lost 2 bases; unmatched junction nucleotides: 11. The length of the CDR3 is 16 residues. Germline CDR1 and CDR2: MNHNS and SASEGT. CDR3 sequence (DNA): TGTGCCACCAACTTAGCGGGAGGGCCTTTCACAGATACGCAGTATTTT. It codes for CATNLAGGPFTDTQYF.

This clonotype was counted only a few times. The chain carries TRBV25-1 and TRBJ1-4; 12 nucleotides line up with TRBD1. The CDR3 sequence is 19 residues long. The J segment lost 7 bases and the V segment lost 4 bases, leaving 16 bases of the junction unmatched. The germline gives CDR1 MGHDK, CDR2 SYGVNS. The CDR3 bases are TGTGCCAGCAGTGTCATCGGGGGACAGGGGGCCGCCAGGACTGAAAAACTGTTTTTT. As protein: CASSVIGGQGAARTEKLFF.

This clonotype turned up a few times. The rearrangement joins TRBV2 to TRBJ1-1, with D uncertain. The germline V gene has CDR1 SNHLY and CDR2 FYNNEI. This CDR3 contains 13 residues. Trimming cost V 11 bases and J 0 bases, with 13 bases left between them. The CDR3 DNA is TGTGCCGGCCGAGGGAGCCTGAACACTGAAGCTTTCTTT. Translating gives CAGRGSLNTEAFF.

The chain combines TRBV30 with TRBJ2-3; D is unclear. This CDR3 has 17 residues. In germline, CDR1 is GTSNPN, CDR2 SVGIG (reference sequence). The V and J ends lost 0 bases and 0 bases respectively, with 16 bases between them. Here the CDR3 reads CAWSVRFVQSSTDTQYF. The CDR3 bases are TGTGCCTGGAGTGTACGGTTTGTACAGTCGAGCACAGATACGCAGTATTTT.

This clonotype was observed a few times. CDR3 nucleotide sequence: TGTGCCAGCAGTTTTACCCCCGTATATGAGCAGTTCTTC. This gives the protein CASSFTPVYEQFF. The genes are TRBV7-9 and TRBJ2-1; D gene uncertain. Germline values: CDR1 SEHNR, CDR2 FQNEAQ (reference sequence). The germline V and J ends were trimmed by 6 bases and 8 bases, with 14 bases remaining between them. The CDR3 has 13 amino acids.

This clonotype was picked up many times. The chain combines TRBV4-1 with TRBJ1-5; D gene ambiguous. This CDR3 has 13 amino acids. V was pared by 1 base and J by 3 bases, with 4 bases between. The germline V gene has CDR1 MGHRA and CDR2 YSYEKL. CDR3 loop: CASSQGHNQPQHF. CDR3 DNA: TGCGCCAGCAGCCAAGGACACAATCAGCCCCAGCATTTT.

This clonotype has a handful of counts. This chain connects TRBV27 to TRBJ1-5; 8 positions match TRBD1. Germline V lookup: CDR1 MNHEY, CDR2 SMNVEV (reference sequence). The CDR3 consists of 17 residues. J gave up 6 bases and V 4 bases, and 14 bases lay outside the gene matches. The DNA for the CDR3 is TGTGCCAGCAGTTCCACTTTCATGGACAGGGCGGGTCAGCCCCAGCATTTT. Its protein is CASSSTFMDRAGQPQHF.

The rearrangement uses TRBV27 and TRBJ2-3; 7 bases align to TRBD2. The CDR3 contains 15 residues. Germline trimming cut 7 bases from V and 5 bases from J; bases unmatched to any gene: 12. Germline V gene sequence: CDR1 MNHEY, CDR2 SMNVEV (reference sequence). The CDR3 sequence is CASNPPSGEGDTQYF. DNA of the CDR3: TGTGCCAGCAACCCCCCTAGCGGAGAGGGAGATACGCAGTATTTT.

This clonotype was seen ten or more times. V usage is TRBV14 and J usage is TRBJ2-1, with D unresolved. V was clipped by 4 bases and J by 5 bases, with 21 bases between them. The germline V gene has CDR1 SGHDN and CDR2 FVKESK. The CDR3 spans 17 residues. The CDR3 region has the DNA TGTGCCAGCAGCCGCCAAAGCCCACTGCTAGGCCACAATGAGCAGTTCTTC. Translating gives CASSRQSPLLGHNEQFF.

V usage is TRBV3-1 and J usage is TRBJ2-1; 8 nucleotides match TRBD2. The germline V gene encodes CDR1 LGHDT and CDR2 YNNKEL (reference sequence). This CDR3 is 15 amino acids long. J gave up 5 bases and V 7 bases, and 10 bases lay outside the gene matches. The CDR3 DNA sequence: TGTGCCAGCAAGGTGATGGTAGCGGGGCACAATGAGCAGTTCTTC. Translated: CASKVMVAGHNEQFF.

This clonotype appeared many times. V usage is TRBV20-1 and J usage is TRBJ2-1; TRBD2 agrees at 7 bases. Germline loops: CDR1 DFQATT, CDR2 SNEGSKA (reference sequence). Germline trimming cut 5 bases from V and 0 bases from J; bases unmatched to any gene: 10. The CDR3 totals 16 residues. As DNA, the CDR3 is TGCAGTGCTGGTGTCCTAGCGGCGAGCTCCTACAATGAGCAGTTCTTC. Encoded protein: CSAGVLAASSYNEQFF.

The sample holds many counts of this clonotype. The chain couples TRBV11-2 to TRBJ2-3; 8 bases line up with TRBD1. There are 17 residues in the CDR3. Losses at the gene ends were 1 base for V and 5 bases for J; bases not matched to a gene: 11. Germline CDR1 is SGHAT and CDR2 is FQNNGV. This CDR3 reads CASSLVQAGGGRDTQYF. CDR3 in DNA: TGTGCCAGCAGCTTAGTTCAGGCAGGGGGCGGGCGAGATACGCAGTATTTT.

The V call is TRBV4-2, the J call TRBJ1-3; 9 bases line up with TRBD1. This CDR3 is built from 18 residues. Germline loops: CDR1 LGHNA, CDR2 YNFKEQ. V gave up 0 bases and J gave up 5 bases; unmatched junction bases: 11. The CDR3 DNA is TGTGCCAGCAGCCAAGAAACAGGGGGCGATGGGCGCAGAAACACCATATATTTT. This gives the protein CASSQETGGDGRRNTIYF.

CDR3 DNA: TGCGCCAGCAGCTTTTCCAGGGTGGGGGCGACCCAGTACTTC. Its protein is CASSFSRVGATQYF. The V call is TRBV5-1, the J call TRBJ2-5; D possibly corresponds to TRBD1 (6 bases). The V gene lost 2 bases and the J gene lost 7 bases, with 15 bases spanning the gap. The CDR3 runs to 14 residues. Germline V gene sequence: CDR1 SGHRS, CDR2 YFSETQ.

The genes are TRBV27 and TRBJ2-2; D remains ambiguous. The CDR3 contains 14 residues. Trimming pared 3 bases from V and 5 bases from J, leaving 10 bases between. The germline V gene has CDR1 MNHEY and CDR2 SMNVEV (reference sequence). This chain's CDR3 is CASSFSAGTGELFF. CDR3 in DNA: TGTGCCAGCAGTTTCTCAGCCGGGACCGGGGAGCTGTTTTTT.

The sample holds many counts of this clonotype. The V gene is TRBV12-3 or TRBV12-4, the J gene TRBJ2-1, with D hard to call. This CDR3 has 14 amino acids. With 5 bases removed from V and 5 bases from J, the gap between germline ends came to 13 bases. The CDR3 nucleotides are TGTGCCAGCAGTCCACGACTCCCCGACAATGAGCAGTTCTTC. It specifies CASSPRLPDNEQFF.

This clonotype was detected ten times or more. An end of the junction differs from the germline gene, which may be a read error. The V gene is TRBV5-1, the J gene TRBJ2-7; a possible D gene is TRBD1 (6 bases). The CDR3 runs 12 residues. CDR1 is SGHRS and CDR2 is YFSETQ in the germline V gene. The CDR3 sequence: CASSLQGYEQYF. The CDR3 bases are TGTGCCAGCAGTTTACAGGGCTACGAGCAGTACTTC.

This sequence joins TRBV20-1 and TRBJ2-7, with 7 bases fitting TRBD2. CDR3 length: 15 residues. The V and J ends lost 3 bases and 0 bases, in that order; junction bases with no gene match: 8. Germline-derived CDR1 and CDR2 are DFQATT and SNEGSKA (reference sequence). The CDR3: CSASAGVGLSYEQYF. DNA of the CDR3: TGCAGTGCTAGTGCGGGGGTAGGTCTCTCCTACGAGCAGTACTTC.

This clonotype was recorded at least ten times. The chain is built from TRBV20-1 and TRBJ2-7; D may be TRBD1 (5 bases). The CDR3 has 16 residues. The germline V gene encodes CDR1 DFQATT and CDR2 SNEGSKA (reference sequence). Trimming shortened V by 1 base and J by 6 bases, and 22 bases separated the two germline ends. The CDR3 is CSARGTQGIVNREQYF. CDR3 nucleotide sequence: TGCAGTGCTAGAGGTACCCAGGGAATCGTTAATCGCGAGCAGTACTTC.

This clonotype was recorded many times. The rearrangement uses TRBV29-1 and TRBJ2-5; D perhaps matches TRBD2 (5 bases). The CDR3 is made up of 13 amino acids. CDR1 is SQVTM and CDR2 is ANQGSEA in the germline V gene. V was clipped by 2 bases and J by 5 bases, with 12 bases between them. This CDR3 reads CSVERGLGETQYF. In DNA form, the CDR3 reads TGCAGCGTTGAAAGAGGGTTGGGGGAGACCCAGTACTTC.

In nucleotides, the CDR3 is TGCAGTGCTAGAGATAAGCTAGCGACCAACACCGGGGAGCTGTTTTTT. Translation gives CSARDKLATNTGELFF. The rearrangement links TRBV20-1 to TRBJ2-2, with D perhaps TRBD2 (6 bases). Germline V lookup: CDR1 DFQATT, CDR2 SNEGSKA (reference sequence). V shed 0 bases and J shed 2 bases, with 13 bases lying between them. CDR3 length: 16 amino acids.

This clonotype has at least ten counts. The chain has TRBV25-1 and TRBJ2-7, with D possibly TRBD2 on 6 matching bases. V lost 3 bases to trimming and J lost 2 bases, with 14 bases between them. This CDR3 contains 15 residues. CDR1 and CDR2 (germline): MGHDK, SYGVNS. CDR3 nucleotides: TGTGCCAGCAGTGAGGGGGGAGATTCTCCCTACGAGCAGTACTTC. Its translation: CASSEGGDSPYEQYF.

This chain joins TRBV4-3 and TRBJ2-1; 9 nucleotides match TRBD2. Germline lookup yields CDR1 LGHNA and CDR2 YSLEER. The CDR3 is 17 amino acids. J gave up 8 bases and V 4 bases, and 15 bases lay outside the gene matches. DNA for the CDR3: TGCGCCAGCAGCCCCCGCCTTAGCGGGGGCCTCGGACATGAGCAGTTCTTC. Translated, it gives CASSPRLSGGLGHEQFF.

This clonotype was recorded many times. This chain joins TRBV28 and TRBJ1-1; 9 bases fit TRBD1. In germline, CDR1 is MDHEN, CDR2 SYDVKM. With 6 bases clipped from V and 5 bases from J, the junction kept 7 bases outside the gene matches. The CDR3 sequence is 14 residues long. CDR3 DNA: TGTGCCAGCAGGGGGACAGGGTTTGGGACTGAAGCTTTCTTT. It translates to CASRGTGFGTEAFF.

This clonotype was picked up a small number of times. The CDR3 sequence: CASSQLAGGPYEQYF. The CDR3 DNA sequence: TGCGCCAGCAGCCAGCTAGCGGGAGGGCCCTACGAGCAGTACTTC. The chain combines TRBV4-3 with TRBJ2-7; 12 bases agree with TRBD2. V lost 3 bases and J lost 2; bases outside the gene matches: 2. This CDR3 spans 15 amino acids. The germline V gene encodes CDR1 LGHNA and CDR2 YSLEER.

The gene calls are TRBV20-1 and TRBJ2-3; D perhaps matches TRBD2 (6 bases). CDR1 and CDR2 (germline): DFQATT, SNEGSKA (reference sequence). Trimming took 0 bases from V and 7 from J, leaving 14 bases between them. The CDR3 has 14 amino acids. CDR3 loop: CSARDPRAGYTQYF. The CDR3 DNA reads TGCAGTGCTAGAGATCCCAGGGCGGGGTATACGCAGTATTTT.

This clonotype was seen only a few times. This sequence joins TRBV5-1 and TRBJ2-4, with D perhaps TRBD2 (6 bases). CDR3 length: 15 residues. Looked up from germline, CDR1 is SGHRS and CDR2 is YFSETQ. Trimming removed 4 bases from V and 5 bases from J, with 16 bases in between. Written as DNA, the CDR3 is TGCGCCAGCAGCCTAGGTCGGACGGGGGAAAACATTCAGTACTTC. Encoded protein: CASSLGRTGENIQYF.

This clonotype was seen many times. CDR3 loop: CASSLRGSSNEKLFF. CDR3 coding DNA: TGTGCCAGCAGTTTACGGGGCAGCAGTAATGAAAAACTGTTTTTT. This chain joins TRBV27 and TRBJ1-4; TRBD1 might be the D (5 bases). Per germline, CDR1 MNHEY and CDR2 SMNVEV (reference sequence). V lost 2 bases to trimming and J lost 4 bases, with 11 bases between them. CDR3 length equals 15 residues. Based on the CDR3 plus reference TRBV27 and TRBJ1-4, the full variable domain is EAQVTQNPRYLITVTGKKLTVTCSQNMNHEYMSWYRQDPGLGLRQIYYSMNVEVTDKGDVPEGYKVSRKEKRNFPLILESPSPNQTSLYFCASSLRGSSNEKLFFGSGTQLSVL.